The 11 T cell receptor beta chains reported below all come from one sample, sequenced in a study of regulatory T cells in long-lasting Graves disease. Libraries of TCR beta came from iRepertoire HTBI primers plus Arm-PCR of CDR3 regions. Via MiXCR, TCRdb re-called the multiplex PCR reads, giving one row per CDR3 protein. Of roughly 260,000 distinct CDR3 sequences in the sample, under 20% were seen once. This sample's time point: newly diagnosed GD, antithyroid drugs for less than 3 months. Generation of the TCR library employed RNA extracted from PBMCs. This sample also appeared in a second study, on T cells in Graves' hyperthyroidism and ophthalmopathy.

The sample in question was peripheral blood mononuclear cells (PBMCs), obtained at new diagnosis, from a patient treated with antithyroid drugs. The receptors were sampled from a woman aged 25 to 39 with Graves disease.

This clonotype was counted at least ten times. The CDR3 spells CASSYSGGVYGYTF. CDR3 sequence (DNA): TGTGCCAGCAGTTACTCGGGGGGGGTCTATGGCTACACCTTC. The chain is built from TRBV6-5 and TRBJ1-2, with a tentative D call TRBD1 (5 bases). V dropped 0 bases and J dropped 4 bases, with 9 bases sitting between them. CDR3 length equals 14 residues. The germline V gene encodes CDR1 MNHEY and CDR2 SVGAGI.

With respect to this clonotype: A far larger clone is a single base away, which makes a read error likely. The chain combines TRBV11-2 with TRBJ2-3; D unclear. CDR1 SGHAT and CDR2 FQNNGV come from the germline V gene. The V end lost 5 bases, the J end lost 6 bases, and 12 bases lay between the germline ends. The CDR3 contains 13 residues. CDR3 sequence reads: CASSVGRLDTQYF. In DNA form, the CDR3 reads TGTGCCAGCAGCGTAGGGCGGTTGGATACGCAGTATTTT.

This clonotype appeared many times. One end of the junction varies from germline; a read error may be responsible. The rearrangement joins TRBV5-1 to TRBJ1-2, with 9 positions matching TRBD1. This CDR3 is built from 14 residues. The germline CDR1 and CDR2 sequences are SGHRS and YFSETQ. The CDR3 here is CASSGKGTGRGYTF. The CDR3 bases are TGTGCCAGCAGCGGAAAAGGGACAGGGAGAGGCTACACCTTC.

This clonotype has at least ten counts. This chain uses TRBV2 with TRBJ1-3; D ambiguous. Germline V gene data show CDR1 as SNHLY and CDR2 as FYNNEI. The CDR3 contains 14 residues. Trimming cost V 3 bases and J 0 bases, with 6 bases left between them. The CDR3: CASSENYSGNTIYF. The CDR3 DNA follows: TGTGCCAGCAGTGAGAATTACTCTGGAAACACCATATATTTT.

Turning to this clonotype: This may stem from a read error, because a much larger clone lies one nucleotide away. The rearrangement uses TRBV20-1 and TRBJ2-1; 12 bases line up with TRBD2. The CDR3 extends over 13 amino acids. The V gene's germline CDR1 is DFQATT and CDR2 SNEGSKA (reference sequence). CDR3 in amino acids: CSGTSGAAVEQSF. CDR3 DNA: TGCAGTGGGACTAGCGGGGCCGCAGTTGAGCAGTCCTTC.

The CDR3 DNA reads TGTGCCAGCACGGTGGGACCAACCGGGGAGCTGTTTTTT. This gives the protein CASTVGPTGELFF. V and J are TRBV7-3 and TRBJ2-2; D possibly uses TRBD1 or TRBD2 (5 bases each). V dropped 7 bases and J dropped 5 bases, with 11 bases sitting between them. The CDR3 loop spans 13 amino acids. CDR1 and CDR2 (germline): SGHTA, FQGTGA.

J is TRBJ2-7 and V is TRBV2, with D uncertain. In germline, CDR1 is SNHLY, CDR2 FYNNEI. Trimming left V 6 bases short and J 6 bases short, with 21 bases between. The CDR3 extends over 15 amino acids. This chain's CDR3 is CASSLENGSGLEQYF. The CDR3 nucleotides read TGTGCCAGCAGCCTGGAGAATGGCTCGGGTCTCGAGCAGTACTTC.

This clonotype was found many times. This chain links TRBV6-5 with TRBJ2-3; D gene uncertain. The CDR3 consists of 14 residues. V was trimmed by 0 bases and J by 4 bases, leaving 8 bases between them. CDR1 and CDR2 (germline): MNHEY, SVGAGI. The CDR3 region is CASSYSRSADTQYF. CDR3 sequence (DNA): TGTGCCAGCAGTTACTCCAGGTCGGCAGATACGCAGTATTTT.

This clonotype was seen ten or more times. The rearrangement uses TRBV12-3 or TRBV12-4 and TRBJ2-2; D is ambiguous. The CDR3 has 12 residues. V shed 3 bases and J shed 2 bases, with 1 base lying between them. CDR3: CASSFNTGELFF. The CDR3 DNA follows: TGTGCCAGCAGTTTTAACACCGGGGAGCTGTTTTTT.

This clonotype occurred many times. The chain has TRBV9 and TRBJ1-1; weak D call: TRBD1 (5 bases). Trimming took 5 bases from V and 3 from J, leaving 8 bases between them. Germline CDR1 is SGDLS and CDR2 is YYNGEE. The CDR3 runs 12 residues. The CDR3 bases are TGTGCCAGCAGGGGACTAGACACTGAAGCTTTCTTT. Protein sequence: CASRGLDTEAFF. Combining the CDR3 with reference TRBV9 and TRBJ1-1 gives the whole variable domain DSGVTQTPKHLITATGQRVTLRCSPRSGDLSVYWYQQSLDQGLQFLIQYYNGEERAKGNILERFSAQQFPDLHSELNLSSLELGDSALYFCASRGLDTEAFFGQGTRLTVV.

This clonotype was observed many times. J is TRBJ2-7 and V is TRBV20-1, with TRBD1 matching 10 bases. Trimming cost V 2 bases and J 4 bases; bases outside gene matches: 8. The CDR3 spans 15 residues. The germline CDR1 and CDR2 sequences are DFQATT and SNEGSKA (reference sequence). The CDR3 sequence is CSARKGQGIPYEQYF. Written as DNA, the CDR3 is TGCAGTGCTAGAAAGGGACAGGGGATCCCATACGAGCAGTACTTC.